This T cell receptor beta chain was profiled in a study of beta chain features in type 1 diabetes. Stem cell-like memory, regulatory, central memory and naive CD4+ cells were sorted via CD45RO/CCR7/CD25/CD127/CD95/CD27. Reverse transcription of all isolated RNA meant that expressed TCRB transcripts were sequenced. Naive, central memory and regulatory T cell samples came to a mean of about 4 million reads. Clones were read by immunoSEQ multiplex PCR, and TCRdb kept only the in-frame ones, dropping some. The data show hundreds of thousands of clones, over 9.5% seen once. Germline CDR1 and CDR2: LNHDA and SQIVND (reference sequence). The CDR3 has 13 amino acids. V was shortened by 7 bases and J by 0 bases, with 8 bases between the two germline ends. Study results and limitations: Among all four CD4+ subsets, Type 1 diabetes patients had TCRB CDR3s that were moderately but significantly shorter.

As regards this clone: Its antigen is currently unknown.

This sequence joins TRBV19 and TRBJ2-3; D not certain. The sample comprised naive CD4+ T cells from blood. The clonotype originates from a woman younger than 30 with type 1 diabetes. CDR3 region: CASTPESTDTQYF. For the CDR3, the DNA is TGTGCCAGTACTCCAGAAAGCACAGATACGCAGTATTTT. Drawing the rest from reference TRBV19 and TRBJ2-3, the complete variable domain is DGGITQSPKYLFRKEGQNVTLSCEQNLNHDAMYWYRQDPGQGLRLIYYSQIVNDFQKGDIAEGYSVSREKKESFPLTVTSAQKNPTAFYLCASTPESTDTQYFGPGTRLTVL.